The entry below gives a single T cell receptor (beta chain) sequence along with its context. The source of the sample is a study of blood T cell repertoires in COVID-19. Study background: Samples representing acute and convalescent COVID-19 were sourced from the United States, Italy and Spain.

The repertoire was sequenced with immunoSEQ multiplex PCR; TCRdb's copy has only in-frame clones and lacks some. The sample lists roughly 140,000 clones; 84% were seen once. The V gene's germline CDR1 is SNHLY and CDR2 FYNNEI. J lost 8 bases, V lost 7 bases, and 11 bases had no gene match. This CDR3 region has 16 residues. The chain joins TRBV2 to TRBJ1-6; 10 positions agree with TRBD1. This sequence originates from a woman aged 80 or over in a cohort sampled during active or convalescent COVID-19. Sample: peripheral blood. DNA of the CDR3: TGTGCCAGCAACCGCCGGGACAGGGGATTGGATTCACCCCTCCACTTT. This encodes CASNRRDRGLDSPLHF.